These 14 T cell receptor beta chains were sequenced from one sample in a study of naive and memory T cell subsets (dated by TCRdb to about 2017). Overall study results and their limits: Naive repertoires, especially CD8, contained a few larger clonotypes, possibly memory cells re-expressing CD45RA.

For these TCRs, the target antigens are not known. The protocol used for the library was UMI-ligation and nested PCR. Sequencer: Illumina MiSeq. To cover both TRBC1 and TRBC2, the beta constant-region primer consisted of an equimolar mix of two oligonucleotides. The ligated cDNA went through four rounds of PCR with nested alpha and beta constant-region primers together with the SP2 primer. TCRdb handled the public reads itself, with Q25 trimming in fastp and clone calling in MiXCR, and kept productive beta chains. For every CDR3 protein sequence, its rows merge into one entry that carries the most common genes and DNA. Across this sample there are roughly 150,000 distinct CDR3 sequences, with under 25% seen only once. Roughly 0.1% of the sample is in the top ten clones. The sample was naive CD4+ T cells from blood. The cell subset or site label, as the study defines it: naive T cells, CD45RA high CD27+. The receptors were gathered from a human donor in good health.

The gene calls are TRBV27 and TRBJ2-7; 7 positions match TRBD2. The germline CDR1 and CDR2 sequences are MNHEY and SMNVEV (reference sequence). V lost 4 bases to trimming and J lost 2 bases; unmatched junction nucleotides: 11. The CDR3 runs 16 residues. CDR3 sequence reads: CASSSTSRGRTYEQYF. The CDR3 DNA is TGTGCCAGCAGTTCAACCTCGCGGGGGAGAACCTACGAGCAGTACTTC.

In its sample, this clonotype was seen a few times. The rearrangement joins TRBV30 to TRBJ2-7; the D is unclear. CDR3 length equals 13 residues. Germline values: CDR1 GTSNPN, CDR2 SVGIG (reference sequence). Between the trimmed V and J ends, which lost 0 bases and 1 base, there was a span of 7 bases. The CDR3 coding sequence is TGTGCCTGGAGTGTCGAGCGTTCCTACGAGCAGTACTTC. It translates to CAWSVERSYEQYF.

The V and J genes are TRBV6-5 and TRBJ2-1; 9 bases fit TRBD1. Germline assignment: CDR1 MNHEY and CDR2 SVGAGI. V shed 8 bases, J shed 9 bases, and the junction held 17 bases outside the gene matches. The CDR3 has 16 amino acids. CDR3 loop: CASGTGTMFLRAEQFF. CDR3 DNA: TGTGCCAGCGGGACAGGGACTATGTTCTTGAGAGCTGAGCAGTTCTTC.

This chain connects TRBV5-1 to TRBJ2-7; D is possibly TRBD1 (6 bases). Germline lookup yields CDR1 SGHRS and CDR2 YFSETQ. V was cut by 5 bases and J by 7 bases, with 13 bases left in between. The CDR3 has 12 residues. CDR3 region: CASRSGQTEQYF. CDR3 coding DNA: TGCGCCAGCAGATCCGGACAGACAGAGCAGTACTTC.

This clonotype was seen only a few times. The chain links TRBV29-1 to TRBJ2-1; 7 bases are shared with TRBD2. Germline V gene lookup returns CDR1 SQVTM and CDR2 ANQGSEA. This CDR3 is 16 amino acids long. V dropped 4 bases and J dropped 4; count of bases not matched to a gene: 13. CDR3 amino acids: CSVARGVAGTYNEQFF. The CDR3, as DNA: TGCAGCGTTGCCCGCGGGGTAGCGGGTACATACAATGAGCAGTTCTTC.

This clonotype has a handful of counts. The chain has TRBV14 and TRBJ2-2; D ambiguous. In germline, CDR1 is SGHDN, CDR2 FVKESK. The CDR3 runs to 14 residues. Trimming removed 4 bases from V and 1 base from J, with 7 bases in between. CDR3 nucleotide sequence: TGTGCCAGCAGCCTGTGGGGGAACACCGGGGAGCTGTTTTTT. It is translated as CASSLWGNTGELFF.

The CDR3 DNA follows: TGCAGCGTTGTCGGCACTGAAGCTTTCTTT. Its translation: CSVVGTEAFF. The chain joins TRBV29-1 to TRBJ1-1; D uncertain. In germline, CDR1 is SQVTM, CDR2 ANQGSEA. The CDR3 extends over 10 amino acids. The V end was cut by 4 bases, the J end by 4 bases, with 4 bases between.

The genes are TRBV5-1 and TRBJ2-3, with unresolved D. The CDR3 has 15 residues. Germline CDR1 is SGHRS and CDR2 is YFSETQ. The V end was cut by 0 bases, the J end by 2 bases, with 10 bases between. The CDR3 DNA reads TGCGCCAGCAGCTTGGACGGATTCTCCACAGATACGCAGTATTTT. This sequence encodes CASSLDGFSTDTQYF.

This clonotype was detected ten times or more. The rearrangement links TRBV6-2 or TRBV6-3 to TRBJ2-1; 13 bases align to TRBD2. V was pared by 8 bases and J by 7 bases, with 11 bases of the junction left unmatched. The CDR3 has 16 residues. Germline assignment: CDR1 MNHEY and CDR2 SVGEGT. The CDR3 region is CASRLAGGGLSNEQFF. CDR3 nucleotides: TGTGCCAGCCGACTAGCGGGAGGTGGGCTGTCGAATGAGCAGTTCTTC.

This chain uses TRBV10-3 with TRBJ2-1; TRBD2 matches at 9 bases. The CDR3 contains 19 residues. V was clipped by 7 bases and J by 4 bases; unmatched bases: 20. Germline CDR1 ENHRY, CDR2 SYGVKD. This chain's CDR3 is CAIKGEGKRSGGPYNEQFF. The CDR3 DNA follows: TGTGCCATCAAGGGGGAGGGTAAACGGAGCGGGGGGCCTTACAATGAGCAGTTCTTC.

This clonotype appeared many times. The chain links TRBV20-1 to TRBJ2-1; D is possibly TRBD2 (6 bases). The CDR3 runs to 14 residues. Germline lookup yields CDR1 DFQATT and CDR2 SNEGSKA (reference sequence). V was trimmed by 5 bases and J by 7 bases, leaving 18 bases between them. The CDR3: CSAQDELARNEQFF. In DNA, the CDR3 is TGCAGTGCTCAAGACGAACTAGCTAGGAATGAGCAGTTCTTC.

On this clonotype: One junction end does not reproduce the germline sequence, and a read error may be involved. V gene TRBV7-2 combines with J gene TRBJ1-5; D perhaps matches TRBD1 (6 bases). CDR3 length: 15 residues. The germline V gene has CDR1 SGHTA and CDR2 FQGNSA. In DNA, the CDR3 is TGTCCCAGCAGCTTTGAAAGGGGGTCCAATCAGCCCCAGCATTTT. Translation: CPSSFERGSNQPQHF.

This clonotype came up a few times. The chain employs TRBV6-1 and TRBJ2-7, with TRBD1 matching over 9 bases. This CDR3 is 14 amino acids long. Per germline, CDR1 MNHNS and CDR2 SASEGT. V shed 4 bases and J 2 bases; nucleotides not matched to a gene: 3. The CDR3, as DNA: TGTGCCAGCAGTGGACAGGGGGGACCCTACGAGCAGTACTTC. Translated: CASSGQGGPYEQYF.

The sample holds many counts of this clonotype. The chain combines TRBV6-5 with TRBJ2-1; 11 bases agree with TRBD1. The trim removed 6 bases at V and 7 bases at J, leaving 8 bases unmatched. Looked up from germline, CDR1 is MNHEY and CDR2 is SVGAGI. The CDR3 covers 15 residues. The CDR3 region is CASSWTGGGTNEQFF. CDR3 DNA sequence: TGTGCCAGCAGCTGGACAGGGGGCGGCACGAATGAGCAGTTCTTC.